This TCR beta chain comes out of a study of molecular identifiers for immune sequencing clone quantification. TCRdb processed the PCR reads anew with MiXCR; each CDR3 protein has one entry. The data contain hundreds of thousands of distinct CDR3 sequences, less than 30% of them singletons. Researchers sorted naive CD8 T cells as cells that were CD8+CD4-CCR7+CD45RA+. To note about this clonotype: This may stem from a read error, because a much larger clone lies one nucleotide away. The conserved final phenylalanine or tryptophan is absent from the CDR3, which likely points to a read error.

The length of the CDR3 is 14 residues. The V gene end was trimmed by 3 bases and the J gene end by 7 bases; junction bases not matched to a gene: 5. Sequencing was performed on naive CD8+ T cells from blood, with Jurkat cell RNA spiked in. Regarding subset: FACS-sorted CD8+CD4-CCR7+CD45RA+ naive T cells. The rearrangement links TRBV23-1 to TRBJ1-2, with 10 bases that match TRBD1. TRBV23-1 falls under the ORF class, with uncertain function. This TCR came from a human donor in good health. Some libraries in this study had Jurkat cell RNA spiked in. The CDR3 loop is CASSHRQGAVGYTS. In nucleotides, the CDR3 is TGCGCCAGCAGTCACCGACAGGGGGCCGTTGGCTACACCTCC.